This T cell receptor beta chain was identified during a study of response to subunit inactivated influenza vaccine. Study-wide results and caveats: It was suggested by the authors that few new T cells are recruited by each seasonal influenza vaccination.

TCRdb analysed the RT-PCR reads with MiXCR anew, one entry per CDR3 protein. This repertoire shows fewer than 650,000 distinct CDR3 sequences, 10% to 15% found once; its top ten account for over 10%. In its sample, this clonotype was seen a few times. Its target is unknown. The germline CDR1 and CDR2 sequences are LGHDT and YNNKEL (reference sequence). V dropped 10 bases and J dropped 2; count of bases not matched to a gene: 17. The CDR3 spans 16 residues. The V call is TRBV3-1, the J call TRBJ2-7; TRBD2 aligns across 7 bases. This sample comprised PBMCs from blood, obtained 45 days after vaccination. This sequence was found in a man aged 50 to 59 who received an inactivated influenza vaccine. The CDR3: CATSRVAGEGPYEQYF. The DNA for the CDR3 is TGTGCCACCTCCCGGGTGGCGGGAGAAGGCCCCTACGAGCAGTACTTC.